The clone carrying this T cell receptor beta chain was seen many times. Its antigen is not identified. 5'RACE template switching added a universal primer site and UMIs to TCR cDNA. TCRdb used MiXCR to reprocess the 5' RACE reads, holding one entry per CDR3 protein. This table holds around 140,000 distinct CDR3 sequences, about 6.9% found once. This sample was included in a study of T cells after yellow fever vaccination. Study-wide results and caveats: Clonotype sharing between CD4 and CD8 compartments was small. The secondary T-cell response peaked on day 5, not day 15, but was weaker.

There are 13 residues in the CDR3. V lost 10 bases to trimming and J lost 2 bases, with 12 bases between them. Per the germline V gene, CDR1 is LNHDA and CDR2 is SQIVND (reference sequence). This receptor was identified in a man aged 25-45 years who received the YFV17D yellow fever vaccine. Sequences were derived from CD4+ T cells sorted from PBMCs, sampled 10 days after the yellow fever booster vaccination. The chain links TRBV19 to TRBJ2-1; no definite D call. The CDR3, as DNA: TGTGCCACCCGGGCTAGGGCCTACAATGAGCAGTTCTTC. Amino acids: CATRARAYNEQFF. Full variable domain (outside the CDR3, taken from reference TRBV19 and TRBJ2-1): DGGITQSPKYLFRKEGQNVTLSCEQNLNHDAMYWYRQDPGQGLRLIYYSQIVNDFQKGDIAEGYSVSREKKESFPLTVTSAQKNPTAFYLCATRARAYNEQFFGPGTRLTVL.